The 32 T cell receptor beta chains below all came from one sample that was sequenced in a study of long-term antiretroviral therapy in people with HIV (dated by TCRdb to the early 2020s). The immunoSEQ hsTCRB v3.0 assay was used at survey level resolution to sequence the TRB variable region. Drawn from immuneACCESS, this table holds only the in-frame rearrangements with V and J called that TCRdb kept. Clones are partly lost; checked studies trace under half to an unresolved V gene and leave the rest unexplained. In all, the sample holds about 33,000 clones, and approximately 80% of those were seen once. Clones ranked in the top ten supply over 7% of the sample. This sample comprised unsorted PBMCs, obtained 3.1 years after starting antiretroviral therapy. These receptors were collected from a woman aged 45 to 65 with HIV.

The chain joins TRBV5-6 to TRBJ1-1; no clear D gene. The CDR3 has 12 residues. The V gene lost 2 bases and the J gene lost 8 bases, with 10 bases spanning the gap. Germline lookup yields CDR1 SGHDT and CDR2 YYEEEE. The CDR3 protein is CASSLRVGEAFF. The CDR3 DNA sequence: TGTGCCAGCAGCTTAAGGGTGGGAGAAGCTTTCTTT. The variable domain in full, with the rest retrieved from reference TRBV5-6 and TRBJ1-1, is DAGVTQSPTHLIKTRGQQVTLRCSPKSGHDTVSWYQQALGQGPQFIFQYYEEEERQRGNFPDRFSGHQFPNYSSELNVNALLLGDSALYLCASSLRVGEAFFGQGTRLTVV.

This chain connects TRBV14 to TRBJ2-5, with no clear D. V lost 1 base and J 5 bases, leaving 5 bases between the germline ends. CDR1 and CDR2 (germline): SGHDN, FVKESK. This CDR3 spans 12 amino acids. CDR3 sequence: CASSQGRETQYF. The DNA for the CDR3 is TGTGCCAGCAGCCAAGGGCGGGAGACCCAGTACTTC.

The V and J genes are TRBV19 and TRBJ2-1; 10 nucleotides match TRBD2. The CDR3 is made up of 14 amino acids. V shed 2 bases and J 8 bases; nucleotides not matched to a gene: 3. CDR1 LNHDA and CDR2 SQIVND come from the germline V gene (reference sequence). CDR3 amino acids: CASSITLAGDEQFF. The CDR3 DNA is TGTGCCAGTAGTATAACGCTAGCGGGGGATGAGCAGTTCTTC.

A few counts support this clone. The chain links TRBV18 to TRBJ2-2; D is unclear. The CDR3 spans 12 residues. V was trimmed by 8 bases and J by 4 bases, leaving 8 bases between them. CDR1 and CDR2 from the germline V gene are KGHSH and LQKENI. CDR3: CASTTSTGELFF. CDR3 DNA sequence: TGTGCCAGCACGACAAGCACCGGGGAGCTGTTTTTT.

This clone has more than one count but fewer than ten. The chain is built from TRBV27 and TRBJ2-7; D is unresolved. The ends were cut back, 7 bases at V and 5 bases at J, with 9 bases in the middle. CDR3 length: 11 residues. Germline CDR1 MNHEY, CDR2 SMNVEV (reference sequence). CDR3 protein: CASKSPHEQYF. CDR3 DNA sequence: TGTGCCAGCAAGTCCCCCCACGAGCAGTACTTC.

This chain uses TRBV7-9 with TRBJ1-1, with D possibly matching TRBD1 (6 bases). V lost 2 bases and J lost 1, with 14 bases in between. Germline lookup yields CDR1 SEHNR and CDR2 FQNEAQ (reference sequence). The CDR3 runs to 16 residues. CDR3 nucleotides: TGTGCCAGCAGCTTATGGGGGCCTAGGAAGAACACTGAAGCTTTCTTT. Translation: CASSLWGPRKNTEAFF.

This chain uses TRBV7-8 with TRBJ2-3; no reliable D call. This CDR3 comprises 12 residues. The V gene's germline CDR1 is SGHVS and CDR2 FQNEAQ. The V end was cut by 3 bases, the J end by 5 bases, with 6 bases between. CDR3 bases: TGTGCCAGCAGCTTTAGAGGAGATACGCAGTATTTT. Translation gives CASSFRGDTQYF.

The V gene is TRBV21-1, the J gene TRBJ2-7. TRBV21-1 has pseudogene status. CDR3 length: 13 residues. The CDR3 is CASSKSWGYEQYF. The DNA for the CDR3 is TGTGCCAGCAGCAAATCATGGGGTTACGAGCAGTACTTC.

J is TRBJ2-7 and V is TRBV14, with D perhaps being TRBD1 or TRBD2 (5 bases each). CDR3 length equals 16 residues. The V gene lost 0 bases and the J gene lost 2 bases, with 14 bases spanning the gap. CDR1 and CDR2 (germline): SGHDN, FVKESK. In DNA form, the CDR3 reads TGTGCCAGCAGCCAAGACGGGGCATTGCCAGCCTACGAGCAGTACTTC. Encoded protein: CASSQDGALPAYEQYF.

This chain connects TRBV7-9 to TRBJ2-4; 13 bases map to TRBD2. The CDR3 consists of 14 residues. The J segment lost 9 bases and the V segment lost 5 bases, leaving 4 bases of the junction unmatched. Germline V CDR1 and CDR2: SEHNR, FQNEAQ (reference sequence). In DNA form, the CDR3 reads TGTGCCAGCAGCCTGGGACTAGCGGGGATCATTCAGTACTTC. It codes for CASSLGLAGIIQYF.

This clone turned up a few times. In nucleotides, the CDR3 is TGTGCCAGCAGTTCCCCGGCACTGGGCTATGGCTACACCTTC. Translation: CASSSPALGYGYTF. This chain uses TRBV27 with TRBJ1-2; D remains ambiguous. V was trimmed by 4 bases and J by 4 bases, leaving 13 bases between them. Germline assignment: CDR1 MNHEY and CDR2 SMNVEV (reference sequence). The CDR3 totals 14 residues.

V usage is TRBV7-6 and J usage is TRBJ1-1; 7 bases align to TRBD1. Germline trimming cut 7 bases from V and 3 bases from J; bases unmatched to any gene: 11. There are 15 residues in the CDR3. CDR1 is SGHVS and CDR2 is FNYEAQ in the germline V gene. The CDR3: CASTLQTGADTEAFF. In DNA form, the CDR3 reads TGTGCCAGCACCCTCCAAACAGGGGCGGACACTGAAGCTTTCTTT.

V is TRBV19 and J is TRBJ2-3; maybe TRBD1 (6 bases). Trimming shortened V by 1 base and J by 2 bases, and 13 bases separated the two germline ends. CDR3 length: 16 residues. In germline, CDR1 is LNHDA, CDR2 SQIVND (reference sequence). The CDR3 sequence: CASSIGQAPITDTQYF. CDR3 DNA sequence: TGTGCCAGTAGTATAGGACAGGCACCCATCACAGATACGCAGTATTTT.

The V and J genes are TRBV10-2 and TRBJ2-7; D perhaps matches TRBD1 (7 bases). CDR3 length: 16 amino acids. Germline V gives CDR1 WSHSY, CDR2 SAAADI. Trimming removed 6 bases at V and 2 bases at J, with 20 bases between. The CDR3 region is CASRPGAPGGPYEQYV. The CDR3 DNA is TGCGCCAGCAGACCCGGGGCCCCAGGGGGGCCCTACGAGCAGTACGTC.

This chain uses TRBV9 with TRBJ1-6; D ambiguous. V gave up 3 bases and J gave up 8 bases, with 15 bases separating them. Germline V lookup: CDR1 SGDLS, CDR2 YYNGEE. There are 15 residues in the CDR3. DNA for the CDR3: TGTGCCAGCAGCGGTCCACCCGGCCGGGATTCACCCCTCCACTTT. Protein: CASSGPPGRDSPLHF.

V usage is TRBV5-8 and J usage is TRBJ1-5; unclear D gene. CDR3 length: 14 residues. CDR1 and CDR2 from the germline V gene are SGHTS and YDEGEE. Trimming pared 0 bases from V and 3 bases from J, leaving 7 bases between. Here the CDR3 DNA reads TGTGCCAGCAGCTTGGGGACGATCAATCAGCCCCAGCATTTT. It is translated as CASSLGTINQPQHF.

This CDR3 is CASSARDSRITIYNSPLHF. CDR3 DNA: TGTGCCAGCAGCGCACGGGACAGCCGAATCACTATCTATAATTCACCCCTCCACTTT. The J gene is TRBJ1-6, the V gene TRBV2; 7 nucleotides match TRBD1. The V segment lost 6 bases and the J segment 3 bases; nucleotides outside the gene matches: 17. This CDR3 has 19 residues. Germline loops: CDR1 SNHLY, CDR2 FYNNEI.

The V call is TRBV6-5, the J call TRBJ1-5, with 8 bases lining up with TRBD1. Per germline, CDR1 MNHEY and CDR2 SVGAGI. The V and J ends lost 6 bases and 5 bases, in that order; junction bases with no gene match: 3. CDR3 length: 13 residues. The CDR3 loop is CASRTTGDQPQHF. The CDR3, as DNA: TGTGCCAGCAGAACGACAGGGGATCAGCCCCAGCATTTT.

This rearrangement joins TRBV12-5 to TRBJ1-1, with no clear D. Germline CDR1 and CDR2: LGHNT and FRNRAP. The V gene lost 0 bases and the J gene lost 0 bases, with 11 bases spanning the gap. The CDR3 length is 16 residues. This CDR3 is CASGLVSRVLNTEAFF. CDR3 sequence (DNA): TGTGCTAGTGGTTTGGTGTCGAGGGTGTTGAACACTGAAGCTTTCTTT.

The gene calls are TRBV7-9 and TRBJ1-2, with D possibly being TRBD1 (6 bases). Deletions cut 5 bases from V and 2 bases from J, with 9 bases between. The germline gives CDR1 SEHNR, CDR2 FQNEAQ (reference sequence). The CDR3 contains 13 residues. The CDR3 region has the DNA TGTGCCAGCAGCAGGGACATGAACTATGGCTACACCTTC. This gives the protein CASSRDMNYGYTF. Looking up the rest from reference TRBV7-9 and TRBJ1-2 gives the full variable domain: DTGVSQNPRHKITKRGQNVTFRCDPISEHNRLYWYRQTLGQGPEFLTYFQNEAQLEKSRLLSDRFSAERPKGSFSTLEIQRTEQGDSAMYLCASSRDMNYGYTFGSGTRLTVV.

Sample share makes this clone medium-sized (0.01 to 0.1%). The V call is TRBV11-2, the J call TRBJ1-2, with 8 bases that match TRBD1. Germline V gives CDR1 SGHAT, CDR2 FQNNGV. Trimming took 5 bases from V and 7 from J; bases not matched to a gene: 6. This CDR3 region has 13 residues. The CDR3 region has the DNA TGTGCCAGCAGCCCAGGGGGCGGCGGTGGCTACACCTTC. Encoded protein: CASSPGGGGGYTF.

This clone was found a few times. The CDR3 reads CASTPWGADGYTF. The CDR3 DNA reads as TGTGCCAGCACTCCATGGGGGGCTGACGGCTACACCTTC. J is TRBJ1-2 and V is TRBV27; D may be TRBD1 (6 bases). V lost 7 bases and J lost 8, with 17 bases in between. CDR3 length: 13 amino acids. CDR1 and CDR2 (germline): MNHEY, SMNVEV (reference sequence).

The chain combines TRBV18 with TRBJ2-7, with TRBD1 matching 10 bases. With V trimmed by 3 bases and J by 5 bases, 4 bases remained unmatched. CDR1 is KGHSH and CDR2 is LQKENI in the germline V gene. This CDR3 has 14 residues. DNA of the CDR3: TGTGCCAGCTCACCCTCCGGGACAGGGGACGAGCAGTACTTC. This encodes CASSPSGTGDEQYF.

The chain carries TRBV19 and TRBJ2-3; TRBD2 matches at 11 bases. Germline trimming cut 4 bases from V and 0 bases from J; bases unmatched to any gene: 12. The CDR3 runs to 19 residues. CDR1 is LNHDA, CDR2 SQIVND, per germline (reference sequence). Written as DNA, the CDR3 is TGTGCCAGTAGTAGGAGGACTAGCGGGCTTCCTGCTAGCACAGATACGCAGTATTTT. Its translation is CASSRRTSGLPASTDTQYF.

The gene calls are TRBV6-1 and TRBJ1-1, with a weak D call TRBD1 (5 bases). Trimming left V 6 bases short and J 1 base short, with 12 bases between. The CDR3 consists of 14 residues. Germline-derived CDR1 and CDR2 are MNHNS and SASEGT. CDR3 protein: CASRRGGGNTEAFF. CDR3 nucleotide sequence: TGTGCCAGCAGGCGGGGCGGGGGGAACACTGAAGCTTTCTTT.

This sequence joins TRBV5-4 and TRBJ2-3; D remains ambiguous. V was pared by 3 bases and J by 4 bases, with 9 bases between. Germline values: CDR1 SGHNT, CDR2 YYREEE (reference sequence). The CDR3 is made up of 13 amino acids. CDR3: CASSSSRSDTQYF. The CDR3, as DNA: TGTGCCAGCAGCTCCTCAAGGTCAGATACGCAGTATTTT.

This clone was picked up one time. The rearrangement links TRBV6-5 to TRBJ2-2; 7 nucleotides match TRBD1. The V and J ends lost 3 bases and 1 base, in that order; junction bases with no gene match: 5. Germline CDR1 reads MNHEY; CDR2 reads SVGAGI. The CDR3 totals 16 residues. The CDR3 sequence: CASSYSTGWNTGELFF. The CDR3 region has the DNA TGTGCCAGCAGTTATTCGACAGGGTGGAACACCGGGGAGCTGTTTTTT.

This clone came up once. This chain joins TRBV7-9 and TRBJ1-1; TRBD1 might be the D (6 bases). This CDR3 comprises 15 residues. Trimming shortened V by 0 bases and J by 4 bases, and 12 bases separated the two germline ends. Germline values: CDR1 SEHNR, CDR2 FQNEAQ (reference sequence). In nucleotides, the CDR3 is TGTGCCAGCAGCTTAGCGGGGGGCCGGAGCACTGAAGCTTTCTTT. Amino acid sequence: CASSLAGGRSTEAFF.

This CDR3 reads CASSIRLPGHTGELFF. DNA for the CDR3: TGTGCCAGTAGTATCCGCCTCCCGGGGCACACCGGGGAGCTGTTTTTT. This chain connects TRBV19 to TRBJ2-2; D might be TRBD1 or TRBD2, each matching 5 bases. CDR3 size: 16 residues. The germline V and J ends were trimmed by 3 bases and 3 bases, with 14 bases remaining between them. Germline V gene lookup returns CDR1 LNHDA and CDR2 SQIVND (reference sequence).

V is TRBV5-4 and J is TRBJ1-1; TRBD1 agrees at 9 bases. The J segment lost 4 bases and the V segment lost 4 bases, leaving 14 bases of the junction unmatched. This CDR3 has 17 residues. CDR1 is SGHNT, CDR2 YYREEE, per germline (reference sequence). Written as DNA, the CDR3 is TGTGCCAGCAGCGGGGGACAGGGACAAGTGGAGGGCACTGAAGCTTTCTTT. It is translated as CASSGGQGQVEGTEAFF.

In nucleotides, the CDR3 is TGTGCCAGTAGTAGCTTTGTGGGGGACCAGCCCCAGCATTTT. As protein: CASSSFVGDQPQHF. This chain joins TRBV19 and TRBJ1-5, with D perhaps TRBD1 (5 bases). The V and J ends lost 4 bases and 7 bases respectively, with 14 bases between them. Per the germline V gene, CDR1 is LNHDA and CDR2 is SQIVND (reference sequence). The CDR3 spans 14 residues.

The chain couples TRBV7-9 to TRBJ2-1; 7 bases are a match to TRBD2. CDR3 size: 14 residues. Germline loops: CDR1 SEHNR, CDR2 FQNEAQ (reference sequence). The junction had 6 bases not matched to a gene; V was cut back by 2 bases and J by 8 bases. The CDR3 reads CASSLIMAGDEQFF. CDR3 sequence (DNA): TGTGCCAGCAGCTTAATCATGGCGGGGGATGAGCAGTTCTTC.